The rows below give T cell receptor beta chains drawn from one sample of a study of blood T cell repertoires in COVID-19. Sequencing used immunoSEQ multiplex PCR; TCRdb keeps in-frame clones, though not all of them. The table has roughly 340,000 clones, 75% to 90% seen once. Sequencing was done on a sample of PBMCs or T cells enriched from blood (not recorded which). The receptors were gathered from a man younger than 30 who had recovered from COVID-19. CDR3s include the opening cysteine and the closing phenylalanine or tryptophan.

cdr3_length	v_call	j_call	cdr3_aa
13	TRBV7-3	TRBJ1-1	CASSYGQGVEAFF
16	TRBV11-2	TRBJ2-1	CASRRLATYINNEQFF
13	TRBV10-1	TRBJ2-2	CASQAGRGGELFF
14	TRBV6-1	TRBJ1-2	CASSERVANYGYTF
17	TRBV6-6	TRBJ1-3	CASSPPRQGVSGNTIYF
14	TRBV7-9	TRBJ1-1	CASRGTAMNTEAFF
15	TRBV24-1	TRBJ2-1	CATWATGCIPNEQFF
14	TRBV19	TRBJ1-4	CASSSTGGDEKLFF
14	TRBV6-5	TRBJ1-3	CASSYQGSGNTIYF
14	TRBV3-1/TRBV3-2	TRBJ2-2	CASQRTANTGELFF
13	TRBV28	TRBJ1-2	CASSRRDRDGYTF
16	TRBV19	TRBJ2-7	CASSIGQGALYDEQYF
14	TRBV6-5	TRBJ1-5	CASITGLGVQPQHF
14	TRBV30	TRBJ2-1	CACPNAEGYNEQFF
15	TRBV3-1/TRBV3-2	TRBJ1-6	CASSQEGREGSPLHF
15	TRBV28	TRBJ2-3	CASREGGYRTDTQYF
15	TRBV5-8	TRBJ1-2	CASSFAGAPNYGYTF
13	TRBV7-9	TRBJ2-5	CASSFFGGETQYF
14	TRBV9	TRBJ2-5	CASSARTFQETQYF
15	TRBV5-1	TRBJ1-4	CASSFGTAGDEKLFF
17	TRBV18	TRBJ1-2	CASSPGQGANLVYGYTF
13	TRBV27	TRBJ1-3	CASSTSSGNTIYF
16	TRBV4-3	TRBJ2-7	CASSQGTGTGWYEQYF
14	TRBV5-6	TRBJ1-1	CASNMGQTNTEAFF
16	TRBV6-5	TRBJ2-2	CASSSTSGGHRVELFF
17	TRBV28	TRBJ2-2	CASSLKRLAGSPGELFF
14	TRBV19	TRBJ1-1	CASSKGLMNTEAFF
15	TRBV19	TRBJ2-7	CASSIVLGPSSEQYF
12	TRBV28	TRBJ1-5	CASSDRNQPQHF
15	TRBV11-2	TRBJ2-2	CASSPGQVNTGELFF
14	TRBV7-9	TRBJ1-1	CASSSDRVNTEAFF
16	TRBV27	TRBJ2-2	CASSPPGEGRTGELFF
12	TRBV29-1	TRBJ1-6	CSVPQGGSPLHF
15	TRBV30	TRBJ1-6	CAWRGTGGYNSPLHF
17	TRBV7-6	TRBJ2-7	CASSPQGSGSFSYEQYF
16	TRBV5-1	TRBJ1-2	CASSLASGLLFWGYTF
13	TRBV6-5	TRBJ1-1	CASSYLPGVKAFF
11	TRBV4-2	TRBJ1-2	CASSPGYGYTF
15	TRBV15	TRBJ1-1	CATSRAGRMNTEAFF
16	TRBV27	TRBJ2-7	CASSPSPTGIGYEQYF
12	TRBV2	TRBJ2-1	CASRRGGNEQFF
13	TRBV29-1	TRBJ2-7	CSVEGVDGDEQYF
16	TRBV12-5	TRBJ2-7	CASGLVLEGISYEQYF
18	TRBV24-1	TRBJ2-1	CATSDPPGVARSYNEQFF
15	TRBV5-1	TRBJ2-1	CASNLGQGRVDEQFF
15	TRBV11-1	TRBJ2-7	CASRLARGLSYEQYF
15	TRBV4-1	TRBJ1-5	CASSRSTGNNQPQHF
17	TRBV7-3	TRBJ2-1	CASRSSGGTPSYNEQFF